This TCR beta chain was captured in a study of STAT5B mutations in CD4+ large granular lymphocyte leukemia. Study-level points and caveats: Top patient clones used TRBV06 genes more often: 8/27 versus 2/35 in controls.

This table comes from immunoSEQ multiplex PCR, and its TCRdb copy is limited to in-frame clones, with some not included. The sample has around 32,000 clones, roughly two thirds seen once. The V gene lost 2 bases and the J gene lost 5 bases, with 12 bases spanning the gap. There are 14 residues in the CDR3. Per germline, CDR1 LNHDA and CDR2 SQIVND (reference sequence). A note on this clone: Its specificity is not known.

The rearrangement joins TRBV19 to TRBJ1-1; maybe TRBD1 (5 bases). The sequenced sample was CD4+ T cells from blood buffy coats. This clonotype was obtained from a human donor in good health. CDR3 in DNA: TGTGCCAGTAGTATACAGGGAAGTAGGACTGAAGCTTTCTTT. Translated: CASSIQGSRTEAFF.